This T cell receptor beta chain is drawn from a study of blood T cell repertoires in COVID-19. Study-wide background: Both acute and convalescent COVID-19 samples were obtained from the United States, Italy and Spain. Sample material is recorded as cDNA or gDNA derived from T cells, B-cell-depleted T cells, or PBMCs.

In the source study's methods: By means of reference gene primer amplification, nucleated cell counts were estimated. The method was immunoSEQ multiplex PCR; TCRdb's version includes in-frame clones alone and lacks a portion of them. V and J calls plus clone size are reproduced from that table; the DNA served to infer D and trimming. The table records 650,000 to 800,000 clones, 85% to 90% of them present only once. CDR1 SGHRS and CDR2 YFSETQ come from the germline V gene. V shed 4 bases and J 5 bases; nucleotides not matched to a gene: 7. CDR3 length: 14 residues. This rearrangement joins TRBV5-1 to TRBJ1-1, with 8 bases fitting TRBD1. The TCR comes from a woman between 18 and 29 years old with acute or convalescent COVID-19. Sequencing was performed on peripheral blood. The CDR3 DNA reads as TGCGCCAGCAGCCCCAACAGGGGGAGGACTGAAGCTTTCTTT. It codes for CASSPNRGRTEAFF.